Shown below are 19 T cell receptor beta chains from a single sample sequenced in a study of blood T cell repertoires in COVID-19. Sequencing was performed with immunoSEQ multiplex PCR; in TCRdb, only in-frame clones are kept and a portion is missing. The sample has some 110,000 clones, 90% to 95% seen once. Material: peripheral blood. The receptor set was obtained from a man aged 45-60 years with COVID-19, enrolled during active disease.

The gene calls are TRBV2 and TRBJ1-2; 10 bases match TRBD1. The germline gives CDR1 SNHLY, CDR2 FYNNEI. The CDR3 extends over 17 amino acids. The ends lost 7 bases at V and 0 bases at J; junction bases unmatched: 11. The CDR3 spells CASIYAIGQGANYGYTF. CDR3 DNA: TGTGCCAGCATTTACGCGATCGGACAGGGGGCTAACTATGGCTACACCTTC.

This chain uses TRBV10-3 with TRBJ1-2, with TRBD1 matching 7 bases. The germline V gene has CDR1 ENHRY and CDR2 SYGVKD. V was pared by 6 bases and J by 6 bases, with 4 bases of the junction left unmatched. The length of the CDR3 is 12 residues. Here the CDR3 DNA reads TGTGCCATCAGGGAGGGGGCTGATGGCTACACCTTC. Its translation: CAIREGADGYTF.

J is TRBJ2-5 and V is TRBV4-1; a weak D match, TRBD2 (5 bases). This CDR3 is 14 amino acids long. Germline loops: CDR1 MGHRA, CDR2 YSYEKL. Trimming took 4 bases from V and 0 from J, leaving 9 bases between them. The chain's CDR3 is CASSPTGYQETQYF. The CDR3, as DNA: TGCGCCAGCAGCCCGACGGGGTACCAAGAGACCCAGTACTTC.

V is TRBV3-1 (or the pseudogene TRBV3-2) and J is TRBJ2-1; weak D call: TRBD2 (6 bases). Trimming stripped 4 bases from V and 2 bases from J, with 9 bases between. This CDR3 is 14 amino acids long. Germline CDR1 reads LGHDT; CDR2 reads YNNKEL (reference sequence). CDR3 residues: CASSRGITYNEQFF. The DNA of the CDR3 is TGTGCCAGCAGCCGCGGGATTACCTACAATGAGCAGTTCTTC.

This clone was seen only once. The chain combines TRBV7-2 with TRBJ2-1, with D tentatively TRBD2 (5 bases). V shed 0 bases and J shed 5 bases, with 8 bases lying between them. CDR1 is SGHTA, CDR2 FQGNSA, per germline. The CDR3 is 14 amino acids. CDR3 loop: CASSLAWRDNEQFF. The DNA of the CDR3 is TGTGCCAGCAGCTTAGCGTGGCGGGACAATGAGCAGTTCTTC.

V gene TRBV5-1 combines with J gene TRBJ1-4, with 8 nucleotides matching TRBD1. This CDR3 has 14 amino acids. V lost 4 bases, J lost 6 bases, and 5 bases stayed unmatched. CDR1 and CDR2 (germline): SGHRS, YFSETQ. The CDR3 protein is CASSLGQGHEKLFF. DNA for the CDR3: TGCGCCAGCAGCCTAGGACAGGGTCATGAAAAACTGTTTTTT. Complete variable domain (other parts from reference TRBV5-1 and TRBJ1-4): KAGVTQTPRYLIKTRGQQVTLSCSPISGHRSVSWYQQTPGQGLQFLFEYFSETQRNKGNFPGRFSGRQFSNSRSEMNVSTLELGDSALYLCASSLGQGHEKLFFGSGTQLSVL.

The rearrangement uses TRBV2 and TRBJ1-2, with D possibly being TRBD1 (6 bases). The germline gives CDR1 SNHLY, CDR2 FYNNEI. The V gene lost 3 bases and the J gene lost 2 bases, with 13 bases spanning the gap. The CDR3 consists of 15 residues. The CDR3, as DNA: TGTGCCAGCAGTGATCTGGGGACAACAAACTATGGCTACACCTTC. Translated: CASSDLGTTNYGYTF.

The V call is TRBV19, the J call TRBJ1-2; TRBD1 aligns across 9 bases. The junction had 14 bases not matched to a gene; V was cut back by 5 bases and J by 4 bases. This CDR3 has 17 amino acids. CDR1 and CDR2 (germline): LNHDA, SQIVND (reference sequence). CDR3 DNA: TGTGCCAGTAGTCTCCTTCCCCGAGGACAGGGGAGCTATGGCTACACCTTC. Encoded protein: CASSLLPRGQGSYGYTF.

This chain connects TRBV27 to TRBJ2-2; D might be TRBD2 (6 bases). The CDR3 is made up of 17 amino acids. The germline V and J ends were trimmed by 2 bases and 12 bases, with 25 bases remaining between them. Germline CDR1 is MNHEY and CDR2 is SMNVEV (reference sequence). The CDR3 region has the DNA TGTGCCAGCAGTTTAAAGCCCCCGGGACTTATAAACGGAAAGCTGTTTTTT. Translating it yields CASSLKPPGLINGKLFF.

V usage is TRBV13 and J usage is TRBJ1-4; 9 bases line up with TRBD1. CDR1 and CDR2 (germline): PRHDT, FYEKMQ (reference sequence). V shed 5 bases and J 2 bases; nucleotides not matched to a gene: 15. The CDR3 is 19 residues long. This CDR3 is CASSLIPGQGDLTNEKLFF. Written as DNA, the CDR3 is TGTGCCAGCAGCCTCATCCCGGGACAGGGAGATCTCACTAATGAAAAACTGTTTTTT.

This chain connects TRBV7-3 to TRBJ2-3; a possible D gene is TRBD2 (5 bases). The CDR3 spans 15 residues. Trimming left V 3 bases short and J 0 bases short, with 10 bases between. Looked up from germline, CDR1 is SGHTA and CDR2 is FQGTGA. The CDR3 is CASSFGGPSTDTQYF. DNA for the CDR3: TGTGCCAGCAGCTTCGGAGGCCCCAGCACAGATACGCAGTATTTT.

The chain has TRBV9 and TRBJ2-2, with 12 bases identical to TRBD2. This CDR3 is 15 amino acids long. V lost 3 bases, J lost 7 bases, and 4 bases stayed unmatched. Germline V gene lookup returns CDR1 SGDLS and CDR2 YYNGEE. The CDR3 sequence is CASSATSGSIGELFF. In nucleotides, the CDR3 is TGTGCCAGCAGCGCGACTAGCGGGAGTATCGGGGAGCTGTTTTTT.

The rearrangement uses TRBV21-1 and TRBJ1-4; no check of the table's D call, TRBD1, against the DNA was made. TRBV21-1 is designated a pseudogene. The CDR3 is made up of 20 amino acids. The CDR3 DNA sequence: TGTGCCAGCAGCAAAGAGGGACAGGGGGCTACCACCTCAACTAATGAAAAACTGTTTTTT. It yields the protein CASSKEGQGATTSTNEKLFF.

V usage is TRBV12-3 or TRBV12-4 and J usage is TRBJ1-3; D is uncertain. V lost 6 bases to trimming and J lost 4 bases, with 10 bases between them. The CDR3 length is 13 residues. CDR3 DNA sequence: TGTGCCAGCAGGCGGGCCGGCGGAAACACCATATATTTT. Protein product: CASRRAGGNTIYF.

The chain recombines TRBV6-6 with TRBJ2-3; D is undetermined. CDR1 and CDR2 (germline): MNHNY, SVGAGI (reference sequence). The CDR3 extends over 11 amino acids. V was trimmed by 5 bases and J by 6 bases, leaving 6 bases between them. Here the CDR3 reads CASSLGDTQYF. The CDR3 coding sequence is TGTGCCAGCAGTCTCGGGGATACGCAGTATTTT.

The rearrangement joins TRBV15 to TRBJ2-5, with TRBD2 identical over 7 bases. The trim removed 1 base at V and 3 bases at J, leaving 2 bases unmatched. The CDR3 has 14 amino acids. The germline V gene encodes CDR1 LNHNV and CDR2 YYDKDF (reference sequence). The CDR3 protein is CATSRGLAEETQYF. The CDR3 DNA follows: TGTGCCACCAGCAGAGGGCTAGCGGAAGAGACCCAGTACTTC.

The chain recombines TRBV7-9 with TRBJ2-7; D remains unclear. In germline, CDR1 is SEHNR, CDR2 FQNEAQ (reference sequence). V lost 2 bases and J lost 7, with 12 bases in between. The CDR3 covers 13 residues. The DNA of the CDR3 is TGTGCCAGCAGCTTAAGCCAAATCGGGGAGCAGTACTTC. Translating it yields CASSLSQIGEQYF.

This chain uses TRBV7-3 with TRBJ2-1; 7 bases are a match to TRBD2. In germline, CDR1 is SGHTA, CDR2 FQGTGA. The CDR3 has 15 residues. The junction had 3 bases not matched to a gene; V was cut back by 4 bases and J by 0 bases. This CDR3 is CASSSLAASYNEQFF. The DNA of the CDR3 is TGTGCCAGCAGCTCTCTAGCGGCCTCCTACAATGAGCAGTTCTTC.

The chain is built from TRBV4-2 and TRBJ2-5; TRBD1 might be the D (8 bases). Germline-derived CDR1 and CDR2 are LGHNA and YNFKEQ. V gave up 4 bases and J gave up 5 bases, with 11 bases separating them. This CDR3 is 13 amino acids long. CDR3 nucleotide sequence: TGTGCCAGCAGCCCACAGGGGGGGGAGACCCAGTACTTC. This codes for CASSPQGGETQYF.